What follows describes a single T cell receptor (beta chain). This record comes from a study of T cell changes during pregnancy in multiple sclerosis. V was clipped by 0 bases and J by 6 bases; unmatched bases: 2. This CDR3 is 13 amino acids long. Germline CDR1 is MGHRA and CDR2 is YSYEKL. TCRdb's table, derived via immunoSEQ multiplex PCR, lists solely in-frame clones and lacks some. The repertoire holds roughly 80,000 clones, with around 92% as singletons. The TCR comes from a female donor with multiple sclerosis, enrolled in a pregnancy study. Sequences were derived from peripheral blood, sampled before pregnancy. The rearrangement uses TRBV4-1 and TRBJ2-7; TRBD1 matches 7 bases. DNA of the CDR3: TGCGCCAGCAGCCAAGAGGGGACAGTCGAGCAGTACTTC. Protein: CASSQEGTVEQYF.